This T cell receptor (beta chain) derives from a study of regulatory T cells in long-lasting Graves disease (dated by TCRdb to about 2021). A note on the overall study: Patients with newly diagnosed Graves' disease had been on antithyroid drugs for under 3 months. The study took place in China and was registered as a clinical trial. A total of around 35 samples were covered by TCR sequencing, comprising some 13 persistent and some 20 newly diagnosed Graves' disease patients. Patients with persistent Graves' disease were compared with patients with newly diagnosed Graves' disease using TCR sequencing and RNA sequencing of peripheral blood. The study at large found these results: Persistent disease showed preferential use of TRBV28, TRBJ1-2 and TRBJ2-5, whereas newly diagnosed disease favored TRBV20-1 and TRBJ2-1. Persistent Graves' disease patients showed lower TCR Shannon entropy and fewer highly expanded clones than newly diagnosed patients, suggesting clonal expansion. A larger number of public clonotypes was shared among persistent patients (around 2,700) than among newly diagnosed patients (roughly 930). The authors noted that the small sample size was a limitation that may lower accuracy. Sequencing and analysis were restricted to the TCR beta chain. The study examined only peripheral blood because the primary lesion, thyroid tissue, could not be accessed.

The library was produced with multiplex PCR. For sequencing, an Illumina HiSeq 4000 was employed. CDR3 regions were amplified by Arm-PCR with iRepertoire HTBI primers to construct TCR beta libraries. Before sequencing, the PCR products went through gel purification. Processing in the source paper ran as follows. Across samples, roughly 60 TRBV and roughly 15 TRBJ segments were identified and used for gene usage analysis of CDR3 amino acid clonotypes. Filtered high-quality paired reads were merged into contigs using COPE and FqMerger. BLAST was used to align contigs to IMGT TRBV, TRBD and TRBJ reference genes, and CDR3 was defined according to IMGT. Any clonotype with a frequency above 0.1% was classified as a highly expanded clone. Shannon entropy was used to measure repertoire diversity, and the Gini coefficient was used to measure V-J evenness. Clonotypes shared by more than one individual were considered public. Using fastp trimming at Q25 and MiXCR clonotype assembly, TCRdb reanalyzed the public sequencing data and kept in-frame beta chains. Identical CDR3 proteins give one entry, which carries the most common genes and DNA. The V and J calls shown here were made by TCRdb, not taken from the authors' results. This sample is represented by 680,000 or so distinct CDR3 sequences; about 15% of them were singletons. The ten largest clones take up more than 15% of the sample.

The sample's time point label is to be understood as: newly diagnosed GD, antithyroid drugs for less than 3 months. For both TCR sequencing and RNA sequencing, RNA was extracted from PBMCs using TRIzol. Graves' disease was diagnosed according to American Thyroid Association guidelines. The patients came from an endocrinology department in Xi'an, China. Each patient gave about 10 milliliters of peripheral blood, collected in an EDTA anticoagulant tube. Ficoll Paque Plus density gradient separation was used to isolate PBMCs, and no further T cell sorting was done. An Agilent 2100 Bioanalyzer and agarose gel were used to assess RNA quality, and a NanoDrop 2000 was used to measure RNA concentration. CDR1 MDHEN and CDR2 SYDVKM were looked up in the germline V gene. At the junction V is shortened by 3 bases and J by 0 bases, with 12 bases in between. Its CDR3 holds 16 amino acids, cysteine through phenylalanine. The kept DNA is CDR3 alone, 48 bases in frame from the first base.

In its sample, this clonotype was seen many times. Its antigen has not been determined. No much larger clonotype is one base removed from it; base qualities were not supplied. These data were likewise used in another study, on T cells in Graves' hyperthyroidism and ophthalmopathy. As described in the second report: Stable Graves' hyperthyroidism was defined as no progression to ophthalmopathy during 18 months of follow-up. Hyperthyroidism patients were aged 18 to 65 years and newly diagnosed, with disease duration of less than 2 months. The study excluded patients with uncontrolled infections, other autoimmune diseases, pregnancy or lactation. Clinical symptoms, serum thyroxine and TRAb, thyroid ultrasound, and orbital computed tomography formed the basis for the diagnoses. A first-round RT-PCR of the TCR CDR3 used the HTBI primer set with the Qiagen OneStep RT-PCR kit. Most expanded thyroid clonotypes (frequency above 0.001) were also detected in blood, a finding suggesting that blood repertoires may reflect thyroid immune responses. A model built on a 13 V-J signature distinguished ophthalmopathy from stable hyperthyroidism, reaching around 87% sensitivity and 81% to 83% specificity in cross-validation and 80%/75% in testing. During validation, the model predicted progression to ophthalmopathy a median of approximately 7 months ahead of onset, with approximately 70% sensitivity and around 72% specificity. To identify distinguishing TCR V-J signatures, a discovery cohort of some 100 patients was used, comprising 43 with Graves' ophthalmopathy and around 60 with stable Graves' hyperthyroidism. Whether ophthalmopathy could be predicted prospectively was tested in an independent validation cohort made up of approximately 19 hyperthyroidism patients plus 17 patients who later progressed to ophthalmopathy. The roughly 90 discovery patients were divided at random into training and test sets in a 7:3 ratio. The study also compared thyroid tissue and blood T-cell repertoires from a handful of Graves' hyperthyroidism patients. After sampling, hyperthyroidism patients received methimazole starting at 30 mg daily, and ophthalmopathy patients received high-dose intravenous methylprednisolone. The libraries were constructed in a second round of multiplex PCR and then size-selected and purified. Libraries were sequenced paired-end with 100 bp reads on an Illumina HiSeq2000. SOAPnuke was used to process the raw data, with reads discarded if the reads contained adapters or uncalled bases, had a mean Phred below 15, or lacked an exact constant-primer or identifier match. High-quality paired reads were merged using COPE v1.2.5, and each unique nucleotide sequence was defined as a clonotype. MiTCR v1.1 was used to align the clonotypes against IMGT TRBV, TRBD and TRBJ reference segments. Only V-J combinations with frequency above 0.0001, covering 99% to 99.2% of repertoires, were analysed. The TCS score was defined as F50 (clonal expansion) divided by E x V (chaos), with BLOSUM62-based TCRdist calculated between CDR3 peptides within each V-J. Welch's t-statistics and random forest reduced roughly 500 V-J features to fewer than 15, which were used in a naive Bayes classifier (R e1071). Sample size was not statistically predetermined, and blinding of investigators to group allocation was not performed. TCR Vbeta CDR3 sequencing of roughly 140 peripheral blood samples (fewer than 45 ophthalmopathy, 75 hyperthyroidism and some 17 progressor patients) is reported in the paper.

The sequence joins TRBV28 to TRBJ2-4; too little of a D gene remains to name it. This sample comprised peripheral blood mononuclear cells (PBMCs), obtained at new diagnosis, from a patient treated with antithyroid drugs. The sequence was collected from a woman aged 30 to 39 with Graves disease. Donor details come from another sample of the same person, matched by shared clones. The nucleotide sequence reads as follows: TGTGCCAGCAGTTTGGGCCCAGACCTAGCCAAAAACATTCAGTACTTC. Protein translation: CASSLGPDLAKNIQYF. The variable domain in full, with residues beyond the CDR3 obtained from the reference TRBV28 and TRBJ2-4 genes, is DVKVTQSSRYLVKRTGEKVFLECVQDMDHENMFWYRQDPGLGLRLIYFSYDVKMKEKGDIPEGYSVSREKKERFSLILESASTNQTSMYLCASSLGPDLAKNIQYFGAGTRLSVL.